This TCR beta chain appears in the sequencing data of a study of T cell responses to AZD1222 COVID-19 vaccine. Study background: Combined were second doses at about 4 or about 12 weeks.

Study observations and caveats: Targeting of unmutated variant regions was reportedly seen in nearly half of spike-specific TCRs.

A note on this clone: Antigen: not known.

The protocol was immunoSEQ multiplex PCR, while the TCRdb copy is restricted to in-frame clones and leaves out a portion. The table shows about 140,000 clones, with 75% to 90% occurring only once. The origin of this receptor is an adult in good health. Specimen: peripheral blood, collected on day 0 of AZD1222 vaccination.

The CDR3 nucleotides read TGTGCCAGCAGTGACGGACAGGCTGAAGCTTTCTTT. Encoded protein: CASSDGQAEAFF. V is TRBV6-4 and J is TRBJ1-1; 7 nucleotides match TRBD1. The ends lost 2 bases at V and 6 bases at J; junction bases unmatched: 0. Germline V gene data show CDR1 as MRHNA and CDR2 as SNTAGT. The CDR3 runs 12 residues.